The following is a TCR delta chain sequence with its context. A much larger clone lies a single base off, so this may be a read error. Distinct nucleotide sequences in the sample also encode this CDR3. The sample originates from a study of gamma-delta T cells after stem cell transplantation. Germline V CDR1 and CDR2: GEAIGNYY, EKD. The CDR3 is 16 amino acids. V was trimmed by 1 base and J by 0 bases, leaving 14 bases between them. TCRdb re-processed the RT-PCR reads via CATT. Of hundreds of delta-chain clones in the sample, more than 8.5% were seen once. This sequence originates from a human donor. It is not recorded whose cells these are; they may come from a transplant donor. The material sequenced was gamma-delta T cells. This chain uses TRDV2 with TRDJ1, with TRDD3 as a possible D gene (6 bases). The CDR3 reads CACDTVGGRDTDKLIF. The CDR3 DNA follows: TGTGCCTGTGACACTGTCGGGGGAAGAGACACCGATAAACTCATCTTT.